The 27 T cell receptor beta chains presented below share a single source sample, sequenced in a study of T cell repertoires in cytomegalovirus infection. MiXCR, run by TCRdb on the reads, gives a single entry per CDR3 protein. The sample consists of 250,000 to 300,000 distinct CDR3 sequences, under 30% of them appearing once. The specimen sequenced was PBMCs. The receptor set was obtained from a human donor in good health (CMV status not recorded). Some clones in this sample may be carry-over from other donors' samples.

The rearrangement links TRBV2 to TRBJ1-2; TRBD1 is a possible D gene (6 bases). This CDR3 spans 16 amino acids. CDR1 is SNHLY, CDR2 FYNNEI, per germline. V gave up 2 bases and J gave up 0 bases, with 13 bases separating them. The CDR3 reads CASSERAGTSNYGYTF. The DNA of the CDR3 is TGTGCCAGCAGTGAAAGGGCCGGGACATCTAACTATGGCTACACCTTC.

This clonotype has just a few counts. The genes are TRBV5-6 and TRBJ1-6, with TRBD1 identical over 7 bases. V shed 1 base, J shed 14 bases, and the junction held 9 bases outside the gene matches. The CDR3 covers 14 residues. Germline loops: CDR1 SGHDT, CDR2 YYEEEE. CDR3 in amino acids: CASSLTDRMPSLHF. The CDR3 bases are TGTGCCAGCAGCTTGACGGACAGGATGCCCTCCCTCCACTTT.

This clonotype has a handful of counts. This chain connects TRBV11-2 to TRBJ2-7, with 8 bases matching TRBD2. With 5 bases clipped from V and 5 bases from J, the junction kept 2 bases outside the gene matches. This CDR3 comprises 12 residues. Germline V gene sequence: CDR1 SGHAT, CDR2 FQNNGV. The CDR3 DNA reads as TGTGCCAGCAGCCCGACTAGCGACGAGCAGTACTTC. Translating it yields CASSPTSDEQYF.

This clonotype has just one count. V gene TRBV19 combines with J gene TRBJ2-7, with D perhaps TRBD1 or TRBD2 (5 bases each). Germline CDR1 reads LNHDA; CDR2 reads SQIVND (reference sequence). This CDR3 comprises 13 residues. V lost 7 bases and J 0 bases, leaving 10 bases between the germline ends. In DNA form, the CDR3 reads TGTGCCAGTACCCTCGGGACCTCCTACGAGCAGTACTTC. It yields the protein CASTLGTSYEQYF.

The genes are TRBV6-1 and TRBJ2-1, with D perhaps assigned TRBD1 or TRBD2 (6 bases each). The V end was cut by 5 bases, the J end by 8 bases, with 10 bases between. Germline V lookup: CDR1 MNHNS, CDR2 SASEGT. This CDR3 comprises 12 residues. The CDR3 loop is CASSPGGYEQFF. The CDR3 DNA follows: TGTGCCAGCAGTCCCGGGGGCTATGAGCAGTTCTTC.

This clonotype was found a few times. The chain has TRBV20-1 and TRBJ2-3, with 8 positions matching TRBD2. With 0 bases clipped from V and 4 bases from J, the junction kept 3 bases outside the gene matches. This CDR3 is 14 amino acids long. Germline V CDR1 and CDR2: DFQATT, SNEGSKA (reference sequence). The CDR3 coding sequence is TGCAGTGCTAGAGACGGGAGGGCCCCAGATACGCAGTATTTT. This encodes CSARDGRAPDTQYF.

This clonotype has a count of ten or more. Here the CDR3 reads CASSLRESRETQYF. CDR3 bases: TGTGCCAGCAGCTTGCGGGAGAGTCGGGAGACCCAGTACTTC. The V gene is TRBV11-2, the J gene TRBJ2-5; TRBD2 agrees at 7 bases. V was pared by 3 bases and J by 5 bases, with 6 bases of the junction left unmatched. Germline V CDR1 and CDR2: SGHAT, FQNNGV. The CDR3 loop spans 14 amino acids.

DNA of the CDR3: TGTGCCTGGAGTGTACGGAATCGGGAGACCCAGTACTTC. It is translated as CAWSVRNRETQYF. The chain couples TRBV30 to TRBJ2-5; D uncertain. The CDR3 has 13 residues. V dropped 0 bases and J dropped 5 bases, with 10 bases sitting between them. Germline CDR1 GTSNPN, CDR2 SVGIG (reference sequence).

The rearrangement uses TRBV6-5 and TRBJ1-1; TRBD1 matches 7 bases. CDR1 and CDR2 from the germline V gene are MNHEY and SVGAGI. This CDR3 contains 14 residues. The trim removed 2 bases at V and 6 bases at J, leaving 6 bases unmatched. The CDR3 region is CASSYDRVVAEAFF. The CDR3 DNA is TGTGCCAGCAGTTACGACAGGGTTGTGGCTGAAGCTTTCTTT.

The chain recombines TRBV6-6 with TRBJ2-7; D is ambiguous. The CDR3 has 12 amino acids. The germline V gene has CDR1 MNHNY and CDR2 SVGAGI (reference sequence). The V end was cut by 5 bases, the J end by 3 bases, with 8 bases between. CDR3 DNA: TGTGCCAGCAGTGGGAACAACTACGAGCAGTACTTC. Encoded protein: CASSGNNYEQYF.

The CDR3: CASSQSGQGANEKLFF. In nucleotides, the CDR3 is TGTGCCAGCAGCCAATCGGGACAGGGCGCAAATGAAAAACTGTTTTTT. The chain has TRBV3-1 and TRBJ1-4, with TRBD1 identical over 9 bases. J lost 5 bases, V lost 2 bases, and 6 bases had no gene match. This CDR3 is built from 16 residues. The germline V gene has CDR1 LGHDT and CDR2 YNNKEL (reference sequence).

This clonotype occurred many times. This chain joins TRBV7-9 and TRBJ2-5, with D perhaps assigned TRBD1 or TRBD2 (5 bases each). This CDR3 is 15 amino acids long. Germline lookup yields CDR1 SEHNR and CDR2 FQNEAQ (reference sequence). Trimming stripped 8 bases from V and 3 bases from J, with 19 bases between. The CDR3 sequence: CASGSRDPQEETQYF. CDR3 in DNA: TGTGCCAGCGGTAGCCGGGACCCCCAAGAAGAGACCCAGTACTTC.

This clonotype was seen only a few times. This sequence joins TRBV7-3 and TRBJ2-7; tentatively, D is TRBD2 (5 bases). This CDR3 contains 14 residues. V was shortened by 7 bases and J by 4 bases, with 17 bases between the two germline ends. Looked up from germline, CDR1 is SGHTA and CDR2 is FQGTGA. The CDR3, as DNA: TGTGCCAGCATCCCGGACGGGGTTTTATACGAGCAGTACTTC. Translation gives CASIPDGVLYEQYF.

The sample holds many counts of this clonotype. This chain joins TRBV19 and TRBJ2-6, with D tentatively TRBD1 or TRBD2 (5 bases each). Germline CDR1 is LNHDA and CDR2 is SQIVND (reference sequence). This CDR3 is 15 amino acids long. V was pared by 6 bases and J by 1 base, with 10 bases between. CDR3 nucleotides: TGTGCCAGTAGCCGAGGGGCATCTGGGGCCAACGTCCTGACTTTC. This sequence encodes CASSRGASGANVLTF.

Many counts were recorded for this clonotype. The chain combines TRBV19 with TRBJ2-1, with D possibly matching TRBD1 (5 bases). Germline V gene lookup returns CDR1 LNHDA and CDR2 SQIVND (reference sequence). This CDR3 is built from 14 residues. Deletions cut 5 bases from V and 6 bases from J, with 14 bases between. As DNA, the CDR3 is TGTGCCAGTAGTCCCAGAATAGGGGCCAATGAGCAGTTCTTC. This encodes CASSPRIGANEQFF.

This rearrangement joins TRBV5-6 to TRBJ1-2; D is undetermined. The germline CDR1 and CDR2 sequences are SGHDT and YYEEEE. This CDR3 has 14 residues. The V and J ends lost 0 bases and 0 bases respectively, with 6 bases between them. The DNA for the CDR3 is TGTGCCAGCAGCTTGGGCAGTTCTAACTATGGCTACACCTTC. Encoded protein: CASSLGSSNYGYTF.

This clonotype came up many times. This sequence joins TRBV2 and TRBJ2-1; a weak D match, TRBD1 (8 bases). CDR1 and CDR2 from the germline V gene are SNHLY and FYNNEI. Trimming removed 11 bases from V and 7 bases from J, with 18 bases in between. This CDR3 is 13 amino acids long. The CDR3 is CAAGGQGLNEQFF. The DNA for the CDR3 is TGTGCCGCAGGAGGACAGGGACTAAATGAGCAGTTCTTC.

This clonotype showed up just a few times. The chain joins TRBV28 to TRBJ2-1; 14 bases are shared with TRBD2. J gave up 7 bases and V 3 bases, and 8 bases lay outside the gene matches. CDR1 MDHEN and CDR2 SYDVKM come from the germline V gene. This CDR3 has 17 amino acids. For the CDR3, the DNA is TGTGCCAGCAGTTTGGGCGGGACTAGCGGGAGAAGTAATGAGCAGTTCTTC. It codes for CASSLGGTSGRSNEQFF.

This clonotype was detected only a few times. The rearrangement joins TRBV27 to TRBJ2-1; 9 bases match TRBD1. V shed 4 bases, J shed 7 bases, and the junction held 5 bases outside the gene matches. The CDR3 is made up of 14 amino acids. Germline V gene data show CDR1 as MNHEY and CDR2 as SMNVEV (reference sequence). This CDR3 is CASSWNRGLNEQFF. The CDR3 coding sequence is TGTGCCAGCAGTTGGAACAGGGGGCTTAATGAGCAGTTCTTC.

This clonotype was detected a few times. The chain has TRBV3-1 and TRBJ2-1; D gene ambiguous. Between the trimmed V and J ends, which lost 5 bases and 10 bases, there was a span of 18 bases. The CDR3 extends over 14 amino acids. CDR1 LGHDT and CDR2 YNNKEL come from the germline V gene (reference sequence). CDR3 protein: CASSRRVLGGEQFF. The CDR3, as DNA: TGTGCCAGCAGCAGACGGGTTTTGGGTGGCGAGCAGTTCTTC.

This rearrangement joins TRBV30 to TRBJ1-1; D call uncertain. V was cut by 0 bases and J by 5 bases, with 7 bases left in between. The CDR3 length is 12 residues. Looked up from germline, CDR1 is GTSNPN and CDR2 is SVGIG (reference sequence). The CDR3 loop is CAWSVRLTEAFF. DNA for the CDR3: TGTGCCTGGAGTGTACGTCTGACTGAAGCTTTCTTT.

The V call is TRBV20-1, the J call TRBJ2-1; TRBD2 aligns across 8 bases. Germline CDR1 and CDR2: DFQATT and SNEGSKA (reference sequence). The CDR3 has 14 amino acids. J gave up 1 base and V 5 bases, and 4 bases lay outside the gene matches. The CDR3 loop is CSARLAPSYNEQFF. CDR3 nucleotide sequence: TGCAGTGCTCGACTAGCGCCTTCCTACAATGAGCAGTTCTTC.

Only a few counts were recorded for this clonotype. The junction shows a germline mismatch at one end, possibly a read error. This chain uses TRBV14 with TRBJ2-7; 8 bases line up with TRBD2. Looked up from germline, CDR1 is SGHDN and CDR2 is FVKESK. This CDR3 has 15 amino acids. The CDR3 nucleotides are TGTGCCAGCAGCCCGTTAGCGGGGCCCTCCCACGAGCAGTACTTC. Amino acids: CASSPLAGPSHEQYF.

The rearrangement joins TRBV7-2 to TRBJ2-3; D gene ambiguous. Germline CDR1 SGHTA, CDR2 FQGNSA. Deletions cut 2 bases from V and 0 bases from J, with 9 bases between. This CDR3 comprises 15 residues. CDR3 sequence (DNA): TGTGCCAGCAGCTTAACTTACTCTAGCACAGATACGCAGTATTTT. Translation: CASSLTYSSTDTQYF.

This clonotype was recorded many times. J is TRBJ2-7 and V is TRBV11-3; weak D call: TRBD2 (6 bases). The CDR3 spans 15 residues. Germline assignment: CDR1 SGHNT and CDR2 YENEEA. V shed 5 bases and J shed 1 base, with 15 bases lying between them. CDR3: CASSPKSGVSYEQYF. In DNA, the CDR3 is TGTGCCAGCAGCCCCAAATCGGGGGTATCCTACGAGCAGTACTTC.

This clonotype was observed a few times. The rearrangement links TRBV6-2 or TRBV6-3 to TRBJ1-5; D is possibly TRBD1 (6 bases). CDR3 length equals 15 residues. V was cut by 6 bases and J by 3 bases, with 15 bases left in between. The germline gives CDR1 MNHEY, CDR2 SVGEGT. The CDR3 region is CASSPPGAINQPQHF. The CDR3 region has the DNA TGTGCCAGCAGCCCCCCGGGGGCCATCAATCAGCCCCAGCATTTT.

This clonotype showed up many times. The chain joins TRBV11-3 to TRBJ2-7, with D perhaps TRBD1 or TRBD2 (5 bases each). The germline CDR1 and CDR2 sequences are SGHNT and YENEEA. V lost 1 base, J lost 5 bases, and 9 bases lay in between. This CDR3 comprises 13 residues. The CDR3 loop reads CASSLAGSDEQYF. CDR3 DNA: TGTGCCAGCAGCTTAGCAGGGAGCGACGAGCAGTACTTC.